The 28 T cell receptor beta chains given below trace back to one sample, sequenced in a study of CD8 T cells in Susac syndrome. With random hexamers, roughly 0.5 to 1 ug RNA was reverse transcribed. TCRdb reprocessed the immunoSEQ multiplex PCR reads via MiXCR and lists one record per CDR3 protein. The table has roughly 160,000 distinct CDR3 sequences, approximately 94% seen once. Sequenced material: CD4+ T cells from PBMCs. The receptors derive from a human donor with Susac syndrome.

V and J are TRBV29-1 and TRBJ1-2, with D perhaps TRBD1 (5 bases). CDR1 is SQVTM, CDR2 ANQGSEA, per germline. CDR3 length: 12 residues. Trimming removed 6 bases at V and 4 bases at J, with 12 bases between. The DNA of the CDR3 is TGCAGCGTATGGGCCGGGGCCTATGGCTACACCTTC. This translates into CSVWAGAYGYTF.

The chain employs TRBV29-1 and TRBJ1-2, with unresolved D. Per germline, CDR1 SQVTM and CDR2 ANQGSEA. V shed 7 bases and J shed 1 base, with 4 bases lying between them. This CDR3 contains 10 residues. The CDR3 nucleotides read TGCAGCGCCGATAACTATGGCTACACCTTC. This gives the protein CSADNYGYTF.

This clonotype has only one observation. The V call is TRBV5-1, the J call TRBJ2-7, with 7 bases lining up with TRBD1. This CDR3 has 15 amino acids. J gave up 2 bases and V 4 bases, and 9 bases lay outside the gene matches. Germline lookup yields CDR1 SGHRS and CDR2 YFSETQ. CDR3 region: CASSPRWTGTYEQYV. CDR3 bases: TGCGCCAGCAGCCCAAGATGGACAGGTACCTACGAGCAGTACGTC.

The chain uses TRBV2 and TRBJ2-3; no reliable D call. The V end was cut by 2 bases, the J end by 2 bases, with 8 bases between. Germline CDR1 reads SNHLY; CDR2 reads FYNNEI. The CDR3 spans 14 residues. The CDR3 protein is CASSEYRFTDTQYF. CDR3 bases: TGTGCCAGCAGTGAATACAGATTCACAGATACGCAGTATTTT.

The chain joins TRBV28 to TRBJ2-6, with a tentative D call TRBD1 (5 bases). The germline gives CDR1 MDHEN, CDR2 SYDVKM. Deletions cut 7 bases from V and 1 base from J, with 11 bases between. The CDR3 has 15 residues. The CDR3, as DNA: TGTGCCAGCACCATAGCAGGGTCTGGGGCCAACGTCCTGACTTTC. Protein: CASTIAGSGANVLTF.

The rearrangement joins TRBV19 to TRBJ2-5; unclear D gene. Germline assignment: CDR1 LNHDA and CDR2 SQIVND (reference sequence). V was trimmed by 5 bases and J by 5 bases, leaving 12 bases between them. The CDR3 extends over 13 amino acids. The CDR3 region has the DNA TGTGCCAGTAGTGGAACTCCCCGGGAGACCCAGTACTTC. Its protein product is CASSGTPRETQYF. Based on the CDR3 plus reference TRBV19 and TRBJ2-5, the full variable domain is DGGITQSPKYLFRKEGQNVTLSCEQNLNHDAMYWYRQDPGQGLRLIYYSQIVNDFQKGDIAEGYSVSREKKESFPLTVTSAQKNPTAFYLCASSGTPRETQYFGPGTRLLVL.

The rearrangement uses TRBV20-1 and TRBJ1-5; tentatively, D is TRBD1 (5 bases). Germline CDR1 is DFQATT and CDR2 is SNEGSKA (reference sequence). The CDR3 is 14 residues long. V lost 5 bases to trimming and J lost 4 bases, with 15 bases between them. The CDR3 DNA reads TGCAGTGCTCGTACCGGGACCCGGAATCAGCCCCAGCATTTT. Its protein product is CSARTGTRNQPQHF.

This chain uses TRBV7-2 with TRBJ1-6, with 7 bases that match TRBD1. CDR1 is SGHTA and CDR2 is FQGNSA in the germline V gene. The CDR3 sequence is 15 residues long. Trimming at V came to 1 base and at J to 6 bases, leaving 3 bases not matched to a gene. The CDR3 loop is CASSLGNRGNSPLHF. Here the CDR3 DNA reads TGTGCCAGCAGCTTAGGAAACAGGGGTAATTCACCCCTCCACTTT. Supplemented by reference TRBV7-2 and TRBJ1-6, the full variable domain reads GAGVSQSPSNKVTEKGKDVELRCDPISGHTALYWYRQSLGQGLEFLIYFQGNSAPDKSGLPSDRFSAERTGGSVSTLTIQRTQQEDSAVYLCASSLGNRGNSPLHFGNGTRLTVT.

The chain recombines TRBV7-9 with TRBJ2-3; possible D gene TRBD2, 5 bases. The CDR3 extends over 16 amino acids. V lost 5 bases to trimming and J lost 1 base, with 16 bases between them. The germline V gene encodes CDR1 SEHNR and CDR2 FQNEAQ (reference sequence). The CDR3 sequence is CASSRSARGGTDTQYF. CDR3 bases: TGTGCCAGCAGCAGATCGGCACGGGGAGGCACAGATACGCAGTATTTT.

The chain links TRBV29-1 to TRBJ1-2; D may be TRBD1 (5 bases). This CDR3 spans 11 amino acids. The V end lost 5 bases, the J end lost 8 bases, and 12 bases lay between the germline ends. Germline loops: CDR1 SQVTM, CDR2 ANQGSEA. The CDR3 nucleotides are TGCAGCGTTACTACAGGCTCGGGCTACACCTTC. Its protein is CSVTTGSGYTF.

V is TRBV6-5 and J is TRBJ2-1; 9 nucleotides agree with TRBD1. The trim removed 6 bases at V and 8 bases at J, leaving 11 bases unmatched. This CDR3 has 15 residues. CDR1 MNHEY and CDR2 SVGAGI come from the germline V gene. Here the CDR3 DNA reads TGTGCCAGCAGCCCCGGGGGGACAGGGATCCATGAGCAGTTCTTC. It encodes CASSPGGTGIHEQFF.

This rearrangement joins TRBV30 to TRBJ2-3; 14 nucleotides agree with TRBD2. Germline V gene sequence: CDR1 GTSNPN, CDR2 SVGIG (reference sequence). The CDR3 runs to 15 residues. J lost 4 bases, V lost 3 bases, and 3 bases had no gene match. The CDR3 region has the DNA TGTGCCTGGAGCGGACTAGCGGGAGGTTCAGATACGCAGTATTTT. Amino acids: CAWSGLAGGSDTQYF.

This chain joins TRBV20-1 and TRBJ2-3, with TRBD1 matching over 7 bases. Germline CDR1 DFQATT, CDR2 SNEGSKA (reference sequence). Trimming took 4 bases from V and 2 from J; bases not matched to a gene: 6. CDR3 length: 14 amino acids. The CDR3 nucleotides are TGCAGTGCTAACCGGGACAGCAACACAGATACGCAGTATTTT. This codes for CSANRDSNTDTQYF.

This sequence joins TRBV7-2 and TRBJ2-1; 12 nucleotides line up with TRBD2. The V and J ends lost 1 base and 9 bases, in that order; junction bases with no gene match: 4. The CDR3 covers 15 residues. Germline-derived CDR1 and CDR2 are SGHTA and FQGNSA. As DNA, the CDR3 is TGTGCCAGCAGCTTAGAGACTAGCGGGAGTACTGAGCAGTTCTTC. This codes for CASSLETSGSTEQFF.

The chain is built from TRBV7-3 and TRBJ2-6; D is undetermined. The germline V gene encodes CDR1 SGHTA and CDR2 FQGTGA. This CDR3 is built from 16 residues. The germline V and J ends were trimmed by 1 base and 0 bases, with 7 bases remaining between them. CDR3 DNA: TGTGCCAGCAGCTTAATGGTGGCCTCTGGGGCCAACGTCCTGACTTTC. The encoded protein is CASSLMVASGANVLTF.

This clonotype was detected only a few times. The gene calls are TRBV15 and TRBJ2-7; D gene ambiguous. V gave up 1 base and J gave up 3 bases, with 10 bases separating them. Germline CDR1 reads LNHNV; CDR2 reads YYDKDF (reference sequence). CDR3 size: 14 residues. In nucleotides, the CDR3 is TGTGCCACCAGCAGAGCTGGGCAGAACTACGAGCAGTACTTC. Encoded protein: CATSRAGQNYEQYF.

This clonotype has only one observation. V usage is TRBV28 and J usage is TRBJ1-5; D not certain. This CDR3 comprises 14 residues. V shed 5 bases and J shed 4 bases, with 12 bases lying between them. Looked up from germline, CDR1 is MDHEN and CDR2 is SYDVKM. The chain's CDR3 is CASSRASGNQPQHF. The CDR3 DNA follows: TGTGCCAGCAGTCGGGCCTCCGGGAATCAGCCCCAGCATTTT.

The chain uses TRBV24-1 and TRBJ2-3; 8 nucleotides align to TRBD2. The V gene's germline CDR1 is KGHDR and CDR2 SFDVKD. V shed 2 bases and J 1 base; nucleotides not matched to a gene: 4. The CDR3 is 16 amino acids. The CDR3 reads CATSDSSAGGTDTQYF. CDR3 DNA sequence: TGTGCCACCAGTGATTCCTCAGCGGGGGGCACAGATACGCAGTATTTT.

The CDR3 DNA reads as TGTGCCAGCAGGGCAGGGGCGAGGGACACTGAAGCTTTCTTT. It yields the protein CASRAGARDTEAFF. J is TRBJ1-1 and V is TRBV13; a weak D match, TRBD1 (6 bases). V lost 6 bases and J lost 3, with 14 bases in between. Looked up from germline, CDR1 is PRHDT and CDR2 is FYEKMQ (reference sequence). CDR3 length: 14 amino acids.

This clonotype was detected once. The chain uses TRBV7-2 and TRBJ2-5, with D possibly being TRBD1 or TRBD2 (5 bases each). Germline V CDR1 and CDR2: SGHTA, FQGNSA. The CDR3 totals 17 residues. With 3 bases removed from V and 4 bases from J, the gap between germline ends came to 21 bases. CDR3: CASSFFPPGTRGETQYF. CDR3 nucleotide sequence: TGTGCCAGCAGCTTTTTTCCCCCCGGGACCCGAGGAGAGACCCAGTACTTC.

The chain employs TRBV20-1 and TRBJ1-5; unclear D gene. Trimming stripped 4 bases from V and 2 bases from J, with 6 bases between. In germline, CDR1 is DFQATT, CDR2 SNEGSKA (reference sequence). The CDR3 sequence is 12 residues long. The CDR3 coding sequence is TGCAGTGCTAAGACGGGCAATCAGCCCCAGCATTTT. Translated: CSAKTGNQPQHF.

The CDR3 region has the DNA TGTGCCAGTAGCCCCAACAGCGGCAACTATGGCTACACCTTC. Its protein is CASSPNSGNYGYTF. V is TRBV19 and J is TRBJ1-2; D is undetermined. The CDR3 consists of 14 residues. Trimming took 6 bases from V and 2 from J, leaving 13 bases between them. Germline V gene lookup returns CDR1 LNHDA and CDR2 SQIVND (reference sequence).

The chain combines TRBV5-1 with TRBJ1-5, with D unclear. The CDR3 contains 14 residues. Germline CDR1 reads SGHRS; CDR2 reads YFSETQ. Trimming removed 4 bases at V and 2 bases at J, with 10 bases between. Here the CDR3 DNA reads TGCGCCAGCAGCATAGGAACCGGCAATCAGCCCCAGCATTTT. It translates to CASSIGTGNQPQHF. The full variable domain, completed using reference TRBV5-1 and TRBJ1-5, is KAGVTQTPRYLIKTRGQQVTLSCSPISGHRSVSWYQQTPGQGLQFLFEYFSETQRNKGNFPGRFSGRQFSNSRSEMNVSTLELGDSALYLCASSIGTGNQPQHFGDGTRLSIL.

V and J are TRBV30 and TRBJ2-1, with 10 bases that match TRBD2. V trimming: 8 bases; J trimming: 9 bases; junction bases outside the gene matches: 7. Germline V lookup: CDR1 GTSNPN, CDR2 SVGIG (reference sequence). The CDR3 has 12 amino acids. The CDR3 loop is CALLAGASEQFF. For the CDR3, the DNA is TGTGCCCTCCTAGCGGGAGCAAGTGAGCAGTTCTTC.

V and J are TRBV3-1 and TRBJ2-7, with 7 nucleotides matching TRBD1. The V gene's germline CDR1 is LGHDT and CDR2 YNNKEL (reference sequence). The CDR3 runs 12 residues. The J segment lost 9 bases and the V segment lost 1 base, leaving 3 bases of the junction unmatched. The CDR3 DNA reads TGTGCCAGCAGCCAAGCCGGGGACAGGCAGTACTTC. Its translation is CASSQAGDRQYF.

CDR3 in amino acids: CAWTQGGSEQFF. In DNA, the CDR3 is TGTGCCTGGACTCAAGGGGGAAGTGAGCAGTTCTTC. The rearrangement links TRBV30 to TRBJ2-1; possibly TRBD1 for D (6 bases). Germline CDR1 is GTSNPN and CDR2 is SVGIG (reference sequence). Trimming removed 4 bases from V and 9 bases from J, with 13 bases in between. The CDR3 loop spans 12 amino acids.

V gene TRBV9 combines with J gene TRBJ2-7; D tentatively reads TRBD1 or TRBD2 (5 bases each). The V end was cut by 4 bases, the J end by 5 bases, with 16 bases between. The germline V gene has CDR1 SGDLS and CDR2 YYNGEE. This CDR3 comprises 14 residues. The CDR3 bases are TGTGCCAGCAGCACGGGACCACAGTCGAACGAGCAGTACGTC. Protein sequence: CASSTGPQSNEQYV.

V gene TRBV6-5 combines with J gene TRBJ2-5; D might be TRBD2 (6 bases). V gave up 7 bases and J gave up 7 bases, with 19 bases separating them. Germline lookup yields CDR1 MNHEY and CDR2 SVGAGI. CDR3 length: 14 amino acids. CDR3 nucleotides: TGTGCCAGCAAGGGGCCCGGCGACGGGGGGACCCAGTACTTC. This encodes CASKGPGDGGTQYF.